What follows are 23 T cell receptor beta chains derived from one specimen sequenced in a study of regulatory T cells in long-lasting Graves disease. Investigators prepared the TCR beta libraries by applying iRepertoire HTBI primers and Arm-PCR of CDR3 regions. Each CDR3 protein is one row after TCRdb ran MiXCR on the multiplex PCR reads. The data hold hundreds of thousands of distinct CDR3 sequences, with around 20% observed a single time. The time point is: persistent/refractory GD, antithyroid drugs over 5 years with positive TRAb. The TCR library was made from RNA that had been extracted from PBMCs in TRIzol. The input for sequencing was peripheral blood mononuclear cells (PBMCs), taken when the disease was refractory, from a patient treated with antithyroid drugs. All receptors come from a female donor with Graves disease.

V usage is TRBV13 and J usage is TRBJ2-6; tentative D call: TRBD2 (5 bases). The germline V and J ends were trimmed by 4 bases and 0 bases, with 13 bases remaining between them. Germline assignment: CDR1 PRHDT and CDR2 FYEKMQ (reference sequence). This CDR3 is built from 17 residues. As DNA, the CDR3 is TGTGCCAGCAGCTCAGGAGGCCCCCTCTCTGGGGCCAACGTCCTGACTTTC. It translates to CASSSGGPLSGANVLTF.

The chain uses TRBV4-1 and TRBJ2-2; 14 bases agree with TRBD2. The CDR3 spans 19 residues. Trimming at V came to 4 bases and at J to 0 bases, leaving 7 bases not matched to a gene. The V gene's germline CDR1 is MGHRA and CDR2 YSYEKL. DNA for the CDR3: TGCGCCAGCAGCCGGGGTCCGGGACTAGCGGGAGCGAACACCGGGGAGCTGTTTTTT. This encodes CASSRGPGLAGANTGELFF.

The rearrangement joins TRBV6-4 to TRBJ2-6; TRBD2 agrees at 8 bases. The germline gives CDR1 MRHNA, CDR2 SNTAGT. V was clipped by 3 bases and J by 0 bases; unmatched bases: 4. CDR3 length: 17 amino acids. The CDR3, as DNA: TGTGCCAGCAGTGAAGCGGGGGCCGTCTCTGGGGCCAACGTCCTGACTTTC. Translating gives CASSEAGAVSGANVLTF.

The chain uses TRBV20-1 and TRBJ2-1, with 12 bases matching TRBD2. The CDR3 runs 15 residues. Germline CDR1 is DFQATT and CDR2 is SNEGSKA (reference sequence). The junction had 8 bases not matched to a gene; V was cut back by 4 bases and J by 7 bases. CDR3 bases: TGCAGTGCTATCCCGACTAGCGGGAGAAGAAATGAGCAGTTCTTC. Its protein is CSAIPTSGRRNEQFF.

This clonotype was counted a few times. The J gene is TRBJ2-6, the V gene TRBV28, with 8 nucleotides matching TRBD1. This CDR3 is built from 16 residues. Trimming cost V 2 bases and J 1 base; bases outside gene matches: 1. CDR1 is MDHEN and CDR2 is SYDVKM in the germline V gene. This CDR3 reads CASSLHRGSGANVLTF. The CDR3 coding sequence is TGTGCCAGCAGTTTACACAGGGGGTCTGGGGCCAACGTCCTGACTTTC.

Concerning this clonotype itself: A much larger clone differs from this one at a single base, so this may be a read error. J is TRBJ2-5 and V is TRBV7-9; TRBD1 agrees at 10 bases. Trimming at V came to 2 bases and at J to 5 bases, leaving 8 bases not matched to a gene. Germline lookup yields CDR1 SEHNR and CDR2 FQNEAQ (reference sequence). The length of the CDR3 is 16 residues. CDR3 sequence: CASSLNPGQGSETQYF. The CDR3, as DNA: TGTGCCAGCAGCTTAAATCCGGGACAGGGGTCGGAGACCCAGTACTTC. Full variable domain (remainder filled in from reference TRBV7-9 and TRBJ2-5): DTGVSQNPRHKITKRGQNVTFRCDPISEHNRLYWYRQTLGQGPEFLTYFQNEAQLEKSRLLSDRFSAERPKGSFSTLEIQRTEQGDSAMYLCASSLNPGQGSETQYFGPGTRLLVL.

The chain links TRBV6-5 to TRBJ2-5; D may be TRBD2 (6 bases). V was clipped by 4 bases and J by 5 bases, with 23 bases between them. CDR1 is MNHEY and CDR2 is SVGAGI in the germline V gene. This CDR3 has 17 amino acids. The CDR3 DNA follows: TGTGCCAGCAGTTTACCGGGAGTTAGTCCCTCAACCGAGACCCAGTACTTC. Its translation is CASSLPGVSPSTETQYF.

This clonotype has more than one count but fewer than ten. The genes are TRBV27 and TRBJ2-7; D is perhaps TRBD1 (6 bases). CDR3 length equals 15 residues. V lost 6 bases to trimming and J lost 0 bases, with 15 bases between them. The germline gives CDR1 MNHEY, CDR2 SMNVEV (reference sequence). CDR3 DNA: TGTGCCAGCAGCAGGAACAGGGACCCCTCCTACGAGCAGTACTTC. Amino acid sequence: CASSRNRDPSYEQYF.

In DNA form, the CDR3 reads TGTGCCAGCAGCCGCCAGGGGGCTTTCTACGAGCAGTACTTC. Its translation is CASSRQGAFYEQYF. This rearrangement joins TRBV7-2 to TRBJ2-7; TRBD1 aligns across 8 bases. This CDR3 contains 14 residues. V lost 5 bases to trimming and J lost 3 bases; unmatched junction nucleotides: 6. Germline loops: CDR1 SGHTA, CDR2 FQGNSA.

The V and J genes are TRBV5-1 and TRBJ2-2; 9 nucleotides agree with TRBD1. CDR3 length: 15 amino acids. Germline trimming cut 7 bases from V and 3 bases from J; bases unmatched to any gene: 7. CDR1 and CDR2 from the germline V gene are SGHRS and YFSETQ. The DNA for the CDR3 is TGCGCCAGCGCTCCCGACAGGGGGGACACCGGGGAGCTGTTTTTT. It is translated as CASAPDRGDTGELFF.

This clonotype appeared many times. The CDR3 bases are TGTGCCAGCAGTGCAGACTATAATGAAAAACTGTTTTTT. Residues: CASSADYNEKLFF. The V and J genes are TRBV2 and TRBJ1-4; D is uncertain. Deletions cut 4 bases from V and 4 bases from J, with 7 bases between. The CDR3 loop spans 13 amino acids. Germline CDR1 and CDR2: SNHLY and FYNNEI.

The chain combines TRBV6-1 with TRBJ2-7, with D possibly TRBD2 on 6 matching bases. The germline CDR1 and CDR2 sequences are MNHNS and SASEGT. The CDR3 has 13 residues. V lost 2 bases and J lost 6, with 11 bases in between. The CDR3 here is CASSEYGGTEQYF. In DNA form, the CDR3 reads TGTGCCAGCAGTGAATACGGGGGTACCGAGCAGTACTTC.

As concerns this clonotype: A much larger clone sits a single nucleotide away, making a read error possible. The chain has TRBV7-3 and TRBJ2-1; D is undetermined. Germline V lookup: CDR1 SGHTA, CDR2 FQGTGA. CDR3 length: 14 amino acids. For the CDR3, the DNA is TGTGCCAGCAGCTCCTACCCAATAACCAATGAGCGGTTCTTC. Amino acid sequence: CASSSYPITNERFF.

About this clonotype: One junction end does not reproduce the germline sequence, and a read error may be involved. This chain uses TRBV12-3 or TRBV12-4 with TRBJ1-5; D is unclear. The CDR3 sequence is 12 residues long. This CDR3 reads CASGFGNQPQHF. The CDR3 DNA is TGTGCCAGCGGTTTCGGGAATCAGCCCCAGCATTTT.

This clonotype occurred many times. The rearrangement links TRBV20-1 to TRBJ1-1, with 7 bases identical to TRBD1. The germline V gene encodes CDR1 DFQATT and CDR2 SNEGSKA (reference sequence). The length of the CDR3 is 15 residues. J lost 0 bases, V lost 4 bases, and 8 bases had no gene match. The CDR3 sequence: CSANRDSNMNTEAFF. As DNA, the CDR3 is TGCAGTGCTAACCGGGACAGCAATATGAACACTGAAGCTTTCTTT.

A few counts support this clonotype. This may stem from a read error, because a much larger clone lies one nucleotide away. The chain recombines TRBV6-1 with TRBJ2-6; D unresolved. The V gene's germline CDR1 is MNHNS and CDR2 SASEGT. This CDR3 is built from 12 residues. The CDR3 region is CASRSGVNVLTF. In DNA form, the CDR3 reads TGTGCCAGCCGGTCTGGGGTCAACGTCCTGACTTTC.

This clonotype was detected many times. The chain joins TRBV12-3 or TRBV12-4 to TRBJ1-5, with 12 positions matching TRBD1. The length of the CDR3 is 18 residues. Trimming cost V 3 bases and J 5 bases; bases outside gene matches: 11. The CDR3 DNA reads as TGTGCCAGCAGTTTGTTCGGGACAGGGGGCGCGGGGCATCAGCCCCAGCATTTT. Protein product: CASSLFGTGGAGHQPQHF.

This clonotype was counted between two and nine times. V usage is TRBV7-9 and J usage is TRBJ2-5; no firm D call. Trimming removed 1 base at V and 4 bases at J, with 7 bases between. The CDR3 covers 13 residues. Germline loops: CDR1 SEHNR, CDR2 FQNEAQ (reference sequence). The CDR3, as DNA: TGTGCCAGCAGCTTAGGCTCCCCAGAGACCCAGTACTTC. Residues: CASSLGSPETQYF. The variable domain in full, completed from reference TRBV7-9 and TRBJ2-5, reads DTGVSQNPRHKITKRGQNVTFRCDPISEHNRLYWYRQTLGQGPEFLTYFQNEAQLEKSRLLSDRFSAERPKGSFSTLEIQRTEQGDSAMYLCASSLGSPETQYFGPGTRLLVL.

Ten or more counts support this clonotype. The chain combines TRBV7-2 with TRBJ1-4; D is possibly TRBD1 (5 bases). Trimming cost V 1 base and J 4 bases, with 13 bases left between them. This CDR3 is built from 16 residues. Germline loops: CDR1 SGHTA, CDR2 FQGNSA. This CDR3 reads CASSLGRGSLNEKLFF. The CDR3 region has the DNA TGTGCCAGCAGCTTAGGACGGGGCAGCCTTAATGAAAAACTGTTTTTT.

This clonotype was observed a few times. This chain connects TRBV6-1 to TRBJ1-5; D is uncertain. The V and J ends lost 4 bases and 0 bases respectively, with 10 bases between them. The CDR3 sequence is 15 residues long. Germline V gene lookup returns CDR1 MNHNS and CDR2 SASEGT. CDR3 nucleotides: TGTGCCAGCAGTGCCCATGACTATAGCAATCAGCCCCAGCATTTT. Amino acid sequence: CASSAHDYSNQPQHF.

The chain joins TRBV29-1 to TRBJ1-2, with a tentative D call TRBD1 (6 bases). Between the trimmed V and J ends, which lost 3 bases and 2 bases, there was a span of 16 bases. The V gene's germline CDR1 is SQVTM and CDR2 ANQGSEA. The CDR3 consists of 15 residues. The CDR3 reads CSVETGGGPNYGYTF. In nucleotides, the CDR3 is TGCAGCGTTGAGACGGGGGGGGGCCCCAACTATGGCTACACCTTC.

The chain's CDR3 is CSARDYFEAFF. CDR3 nucleotides: TGCAGTGCTAGAGATTATTTTGAAGCTTTCTTT. The chain employs TRBV20-1 and TRBJ1-1; D is ambiguous. Germline lookup yields CDR1 DFQATT and CDR2 SNEGSKA (reference sequence). The CDR3 totals 11 residues. Trimming pared 0 bases from V and 7 bases from J, leaving 6 bases between.

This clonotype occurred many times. CDR3 coding DNA: TGTGCCAGCAGCTATGGGACGTCCCCTGGGAGGCAAGAGACCCAGTACTTC. This translates into CASSYGTSPGRQETQYF. The chain recombines TRBV6-1 with TRBJ2-5, with D possibly matching TRBD2 (6 bases). V was shortened by 6 bases and J by 2 bases, with 22 bases between the two germline ends. CDR1 and CDR2 from the germline V gene are MNHNS and SASEGT. The CDR3 contains 17 residues.